This TCR beta chain emerged from a study of blood T cells in healthy people across ages. The use of a sample-barcoded 5' primer and a J-beta primer mix characterized a second PCR of roughly 6 to 12 cycles. No fewer than 3 million CDR3-containing paired-end reads came from each sample. TCRdb reprocessed the 5' RACE reads via MiXCR and lists one record per CDR3 protein. The sample carries approximately 1,000,000 distinct CDR3 sequences, 35% to 40% recorded once. This CDR3 is built from 16 residues. V was clipped by 0 bases and J by 2 bases; unmatched bases: 5. CDR1 and CDR2 from the germline V gene are MNHEY and SVGAGI. Study results and limitations: Naive and antigen-experienced cells were not separated, limiting conclusive comparison.

Regarding this clonotype: Its antigen is not known.

Sample: blood. V gene TRBV6-5 combines with J gene TRBJ2-3; 7 bases fit TRBD1. The clonotype originates from a man younger than 35 in good health. CDR3 sequence (DNA): TGTGCCAGCAGTTACTCGAACAGGGGATACACAGATACGCAGTATTTT. Protein sequence: CASSYSNRGYTDTQYF.